Listed here are 24 T cell receptor beta chains from one sample, sequenced in a study of monozygotic twins with inflammatory bowel disease. TCRdb reprocessed the 5' RACE reads and stores each CDR3 protein as one record, lacking DNA. The sample table sets out around 410,000 distinct CDR3 sequences. Sequencing input: blood. Source of these receptors: a human donor with ulcerative colitis or Crohn's disease, or a healthy co-twin of an affected twin (not recorded which).

The gene calls are TRBV5-1 and TRBJ2-5. This CDR3 has 15 residues. CDR1 SGHRS and CDR2 YFSETQ come from the germline V gene. The CDR3: CASSLRGFGEETQYF.

The genes are TRBV28 and TRBJ1-2; the TCRdb call, TRBD1, lacks DNA for checking. CDR3 size: 14 residues. Germline CDR1 and CDR2: MDHEN and SYDVKM. The CDR3 is CASRQGRLYYGYTF.

The J gene is TRBJ2-5, the V gene TRBV28; no DNA is available, so the TRBD1 call from TCRdb remains unchecked. The V gene's germline CDR1 is MDHEN and CDR2 SYDVKM. The CDR3 is 15 amino acids. CDR3 residues: CASSLWGGAQETQYF.

The V gene is TRBV7-2, the J gene TRBJ2-5; there is no DNA to check the TCRdb D call of TRBD1. This CDR3 is built from 16 residues. Germline CDR1 and CDR2: SGHTA and FQGNSA. This CDR3 reads CASSLAGTPSGETQYF.

The chain carries TRBV4-2 and TRBJ2-1. This CDR3 region has 13 residues. The germline gives CDR1 LGHNA, CDR2 YNFKEQ. CDR3 residues: CASSQLMRDEQFF.

The chain employs TRBV5-4 and TRBJ1-4; absent DNA, TCRdb's TRBD1 call cannot be checked. Germline V gene sequence: CDR1 SGHNT, CDR2 YYREEE (reference sequence). The CDR3 contains 14 residues. This CDR3 reads CASSLARDPQKLFF.

The chain joins TRBV12-3 or TRBV12-4 to TRBJ2-2; TCRdb's D call, TRBD1, is unchecked because there is no DNA. The CDR3 covers 15 residues. This chain's CDR3 is CASRAGGRNTGELFF.

V usage is TRBV10-3 and J usage is TRBJ1-1; TCRdb's assignment of TRBD1 cannot be checked, as there is no DNA. Germline CDR1 ENHRY, CDR2 SYGVKD. This CDR3 contains 14 residues. CDR3 sequence: CAISGSVGGTEAFF.

The rearrangement joins TRBV3-1 to TRBJ1-6. CDR3 length: 15 amino acids. Germline V gives CDR1 LGHDT, CDR2 YNNKEL (reference sequence). The CDR3 spells CASSQLRRGNSSLHF.

The V gene is TRBV24-1, the J gene TRBJ2-7; without DNA, the TCRdb call of TRBD1 cannot be checked. This CDR3 has 13 amino acids. The germline CDR1 and CDR2 sequences are KGHDR and SFDVKD. This CDR3 reads CATSARDSYEQYF.

The chain carries TRBV6-2 or TRBV6-3 and TRBJ1-1. Per the germline V gene, CDR1 is MNHEY and CDR2 is SVGEGT. The CDR3 has 14 amino acids. The CDR3 loop is CASSRTSGTTEAFF.

The V gene is TRBV29-1, the J gene TRBJ2-3; the D gene TCRdb calls, TRBD1, cannot be checked with no DNA. This CDR3 has 16 amino acids. Germline V gives CDR1 SQVTM, CDR2 ANQGSEA. The CDR3 spells CSVDYPGGSRKDTQYF.

This chain's CDR3 is CASSQGLGGYTF. This sequence joins TRBV3-1 and TRBJ1-2. In germline, CDR1 is LGHDT, CDR2 YNNKEL (reference sequence). This CDR3 region has 12 residues.

The chain carries TRBV6-1 and TRBJ1-5; TCRdb calls TRBD1, which cannot be checked without DNA. The CDR3 length is 15 residues. Germline V gives CDR1 MNHNS, CDR2 SASEGT. The chain's CDR3 is CASGPDSSTYWPQHF.

The chain couples TRBV20-1 to TRBJ2-1; TCRdb calls TRBD2, which cannot be checked without DNA. This CDR3 spans 15 amino acids. Germline CDR1 and CDR2: DFQATT and SNEGSKA (reference sequence). This CDR3 reads CSASLVLAGFDEQFF.

The rearrangement uses TRBV5-4 and TRBJ2-3; no DNA is available, so the TRBD2 call from TCRdb remains unchecked. CDR3 length equals 17 residues. The germline gives CDR1 SGHNT, CDR2 YYREEE (reference sequence). CDR3 amino acids: CASSPTSGRWSTDTQYF.

J is TRBJ2-1 and V is TRBV5-6; TCRdb returns TRBD1, unconfirmable since there is no DNA. This CDR3 is 15 amino acids long. Germline V gene lookup returns CDR1 SGHDT and CDR2 YYEEEE. The CDR3 spells CASSYDRGKPNEQFF.

The V gene is TRBV7-2, the J gene TRBJ2-1. The CDR3 runs to 12 residues. The V gene's germline CDR1 is SGHTA and CDR2 FQGNSA. The CDR3 reads CASSRIYNEQFF.

This chain joins TRBV10-3 and TRBJ1-2; TCRdb selects TRBD1, and the lack of DNA leaves this call unchecked. Germline CDR1 and CDR2: ENHRY and SYGVKD. There are 16 residues in the CDR3. This CDR3 reads CAISESGGAHNYGYTF.

The rearrangement joins TRBV20-1 to TRBJ2-3; the TRBD1 assignment by TCRdb is unverifiable without DNA. The CDR3 runs to 14 residues. The germline V gene encodes CDR1 DFQATT and CDR2 SNEGSKA (reference sequence). CDR3: CSATPTGRTDTQYF.

The chain uses TRBV15 and TRBJ2-7. CDR1 LNHNV and CDR2 YYDKDF come from the germline V gene (reference sequence). The CDR3 has 14 residues. CDR3: CATSRDWMHHEQYF.

The chain employs TRBV15 and TRBJ1-1; TCRdb names TRBD1, which stays unverified in the absence of DNA. The V gene's germline CDR1 is LNHNV and CDR2 YYDKDF (reference sequence). This CDR3 is built from 16 residues. The CDR3 here is CATSSLGQLRNTEAFF.

The rearrangement links TRBV30 to TRBJ2-3; the D call of TRBD2 rests on TCRdb alone, since no DNA is present to check it. The germline V gene has CDR1 GTSNPN and CDR2 SVGIG (reference sequence). This CDR3 contains 15 residues. CDR3 sequence: CAWRPAGGPRDTQYF. Full variable domain (remainder filled in from reference TRBV30 and TRBJ2-3): SQTIHQWPATLVQPVGSPLSLECTVEGTSNPNLYWYRQAAGRGLQLLFYSVGIGQISSEVPQNLSASRPQDRQFILSSKKLLLSDSGFYLCAWRPAGGPRDTQYFGPGTRLTVL.

The rearrangement joins TRBV7-3 to TRBJ1-1. This CDR3 is built from 19 residues. CDR1 and CDR2 from the germline V gene are SGHTA and FQGTGA. This CDR3 is CASSLISPGGKLRNTEAFF.